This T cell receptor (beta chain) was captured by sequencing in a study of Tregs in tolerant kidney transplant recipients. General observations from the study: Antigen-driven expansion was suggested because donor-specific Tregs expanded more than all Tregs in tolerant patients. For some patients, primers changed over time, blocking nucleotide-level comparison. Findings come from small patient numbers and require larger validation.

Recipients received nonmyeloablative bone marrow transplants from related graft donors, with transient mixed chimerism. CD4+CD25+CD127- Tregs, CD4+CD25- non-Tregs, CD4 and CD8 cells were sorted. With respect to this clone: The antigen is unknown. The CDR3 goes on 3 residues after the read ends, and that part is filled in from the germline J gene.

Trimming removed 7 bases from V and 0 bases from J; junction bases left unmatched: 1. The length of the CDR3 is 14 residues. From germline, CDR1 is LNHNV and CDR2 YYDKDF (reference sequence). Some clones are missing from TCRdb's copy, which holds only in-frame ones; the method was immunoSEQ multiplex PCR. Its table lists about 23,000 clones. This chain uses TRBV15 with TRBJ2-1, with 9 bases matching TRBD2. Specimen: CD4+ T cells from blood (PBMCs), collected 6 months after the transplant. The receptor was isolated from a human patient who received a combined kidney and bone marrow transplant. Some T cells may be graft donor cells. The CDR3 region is CATISGSSYNEQFF. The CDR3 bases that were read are TGTGCCACCATTAGCGGGAGCTCCTACAATGAG. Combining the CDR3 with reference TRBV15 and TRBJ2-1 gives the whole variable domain DAMVIQNPRYQVTQFGKPVTLSCSQTLNHNVMYWYQQKSSQAPKLLFHYYDKDFNNEADTPDNFQSRRPNTSFCFLDIRSPGLGDTAMYLCATISGSSYNEQFFGPGTRLTVL.